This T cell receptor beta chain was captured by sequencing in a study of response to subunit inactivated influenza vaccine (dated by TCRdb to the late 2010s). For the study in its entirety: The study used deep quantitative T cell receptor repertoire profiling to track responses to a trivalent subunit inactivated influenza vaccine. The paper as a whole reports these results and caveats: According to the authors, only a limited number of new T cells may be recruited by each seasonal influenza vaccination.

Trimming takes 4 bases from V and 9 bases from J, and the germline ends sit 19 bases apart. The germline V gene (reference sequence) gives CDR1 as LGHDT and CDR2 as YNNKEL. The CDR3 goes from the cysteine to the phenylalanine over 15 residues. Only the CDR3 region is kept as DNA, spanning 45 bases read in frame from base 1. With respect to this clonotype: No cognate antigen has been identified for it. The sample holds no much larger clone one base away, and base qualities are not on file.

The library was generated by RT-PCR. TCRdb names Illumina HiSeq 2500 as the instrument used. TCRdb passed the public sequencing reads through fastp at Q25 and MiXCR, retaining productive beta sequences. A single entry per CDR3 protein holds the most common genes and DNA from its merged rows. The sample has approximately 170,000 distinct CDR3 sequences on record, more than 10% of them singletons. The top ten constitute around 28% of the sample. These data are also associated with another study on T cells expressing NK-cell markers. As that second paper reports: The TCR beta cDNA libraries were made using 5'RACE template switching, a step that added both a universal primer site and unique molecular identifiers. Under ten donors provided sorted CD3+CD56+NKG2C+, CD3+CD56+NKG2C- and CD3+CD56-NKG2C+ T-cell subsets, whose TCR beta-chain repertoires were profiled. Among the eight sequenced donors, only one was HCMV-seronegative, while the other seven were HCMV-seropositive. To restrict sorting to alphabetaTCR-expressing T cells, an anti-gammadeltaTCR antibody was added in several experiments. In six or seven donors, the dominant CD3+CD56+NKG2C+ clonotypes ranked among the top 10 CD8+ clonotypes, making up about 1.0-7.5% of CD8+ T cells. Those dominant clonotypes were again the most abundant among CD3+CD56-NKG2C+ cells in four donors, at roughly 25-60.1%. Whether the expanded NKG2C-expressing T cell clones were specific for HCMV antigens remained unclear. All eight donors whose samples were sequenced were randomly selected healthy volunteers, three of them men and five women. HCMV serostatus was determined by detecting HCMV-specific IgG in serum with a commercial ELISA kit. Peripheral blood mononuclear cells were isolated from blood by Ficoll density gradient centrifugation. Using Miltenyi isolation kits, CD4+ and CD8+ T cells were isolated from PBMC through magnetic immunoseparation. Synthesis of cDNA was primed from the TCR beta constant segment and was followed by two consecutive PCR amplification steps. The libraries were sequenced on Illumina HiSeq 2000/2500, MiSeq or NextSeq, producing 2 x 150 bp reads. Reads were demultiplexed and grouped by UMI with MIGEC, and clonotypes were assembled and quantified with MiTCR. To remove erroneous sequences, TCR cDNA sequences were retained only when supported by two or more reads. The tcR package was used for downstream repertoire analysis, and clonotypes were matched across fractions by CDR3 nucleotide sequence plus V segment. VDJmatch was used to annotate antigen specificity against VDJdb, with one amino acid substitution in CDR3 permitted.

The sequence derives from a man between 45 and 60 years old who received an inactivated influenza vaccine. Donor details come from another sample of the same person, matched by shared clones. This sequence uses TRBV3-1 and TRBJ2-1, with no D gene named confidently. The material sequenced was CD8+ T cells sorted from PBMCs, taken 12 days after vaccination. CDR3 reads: CASSPDGTRNSEQFF. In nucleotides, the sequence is TGTGCCAGCAGCCCCGACGGTACACGCAACAGTGAGCAGTTCTTC.